The 8 T cell receptor beta chains given below trace back to one sample, sequenced in a study of blood T cell repertoires in COVID-19. Sequencing was performed with immunoSEQ multiplex PCR; in TCRdb, only in-frame clones are kept and a portion is missing. The sample has a few hundred thousand clones; roughly 85% are singletons. What was sequenced was PBMCs or T cells enriched from blood (not recorded which). The receptors originated from a woman under 40 who had recovered from COVID-19.

The genes are TRBV10-1 and TRBJ2-1, with a possible D match to TRBD2 (7 bases). The CDR3 spans 15 residues. From germline, CDR1 is WNHNN and CDR2 SYGVQD (reference sequence). Trimming removed 4 bases from V and 8 bases from J, with 18 bases in between. The CDR3 region has the DNA TGCGCCAGCAGTGGGTCCGGGCTAGGGGGGGATGAGCAGTTCTTC. Amino acid sequence: CASSGSGLGGDEQFF.

The chain couples TRBV27 to TRBJ2-1, with 10 bases that match TRBD2. This CDR3 region has 16 residues. Germline CDR1 reads MNHEY; CDR2 reads SMNVEV (reference sequence). V shed 4 bases, J shed 7 bases, and the junction held 10 bases outside the gene matches. CDR3 residues: CASSSFFSGRSNEQFF. As DNA, the CDR3 is TGTGCCAGCAGTTCCTTCTTTAGCGGGAGGTCAAATGAGCAGTTCTTC.

CDR3 nucleotide sequence: TGTGCCAGCAGCTCAGGGGTAGGGAATTCTGGAAACACCATATATTTT. It translates to CASSSGVGNSGNTIYF. V and J are TRBV11-2 and TRBJ1-3; a possible D gene is TRBD1 (6 bases). Germline values: CDR1 SGHAT, CDR2 FQNNGV. The germline V and J ends were trimmed by 4 bases and 1 base, with 14 bases remaining between them. This CDR3 is built from 16 residues. Full variable domain (remainder filled in from reference TRBV11-2 and TRBJ1-3): EAGVAQSPRYKIIEKRQSVAFWCNPISGHATLYWYQQILGQGPKLLIQFQNNGVVDDSQLPKDRFSAERLKGVDSTLKIQPAKLEDSAVYLCASSSGVGNSGNTIYFGEGSWLTVV.

This clone was detected once. The chain links TRBV7-2 to TRBJ1-1; D ambiguous. The germline CDR1 and CDR2 sequences are SGHTA and FQGNSA. V lost 5 bases and J 5 bases, leaving 9 bases between the germline ends. This CDR3 comprises 12 residues. The CDR3 region has the DNA TGTGCCAGCAGCCCGTCTAGGACTGAAGCTTTCTTT. As protein: CASSPSRTEAFF.

The chain couples TRBV7-9 to TRBJ1-3; D gene uncertain. The CDR3 sequence is 18 residues long. Per the germline V gene, CDR1 is SEHNR and CDR2 is FQNEAQ (reference sequence). Trimming left V 0 bases short and J 2 bases short, with 17 bases between. CDR3 sequence reads: CASSLALGSPSTGNTIYF. The CDR3, as DNA: TGTGCCAGCAGCTTAGCGCTGGGCAGCCCATCTACTGGAAACACCATATATTTT.

The chain carries TRBV11-3 and TRBJ2-7; 7 nucleotides align to TRBD1. CDR1 SGHNT and CDR2 YENEEA come from the germline V gene. V lost 6 bases, J lost 5 bases, and 7 bases stayed unmatched. The CDR3 is 13 amino acids. The CDR3 region has the DNA TGTGCCAGCAGTTACAGGGGTTCCGACGAGCAGTACTTC. It yields the protein CASSYRGSDEQYF.

This clone was observed once. The rearrangement uses TRBV28 and TRBJ1-1; TRBD1 agrees at 9 bases. Germline V lookup: CDR1 MDHEN, CDR2 SYDVKM. The CDR3 runs 15 residues. Trimming at V came to 6 bases and at J to 0 bases, leaving 5 bases not matched to a gene. The CDR3, as DNA: TGTGCCAGCAGCCTCGACAGGGGGATGAACACTGAAGCTTTCTTT. Amino acids: CASSLDRGMNTEAFF.

This clone was detected many times. This sequence joins TRBV28 and TRBJ2-1; D gene uncertain. CDR1 is MDHEN and CDR2 is SYDVKM in the germline V gene. V was pared by 1 base and J by 4 bases, with 2 bases between. CDR3 length equals 12 residues. Written as DNA, the CDR3 is TGTGCCAGCAGTTTATCATACAATGAGCAGTTCTTC. Protein product: CASSLSYNEQFF.